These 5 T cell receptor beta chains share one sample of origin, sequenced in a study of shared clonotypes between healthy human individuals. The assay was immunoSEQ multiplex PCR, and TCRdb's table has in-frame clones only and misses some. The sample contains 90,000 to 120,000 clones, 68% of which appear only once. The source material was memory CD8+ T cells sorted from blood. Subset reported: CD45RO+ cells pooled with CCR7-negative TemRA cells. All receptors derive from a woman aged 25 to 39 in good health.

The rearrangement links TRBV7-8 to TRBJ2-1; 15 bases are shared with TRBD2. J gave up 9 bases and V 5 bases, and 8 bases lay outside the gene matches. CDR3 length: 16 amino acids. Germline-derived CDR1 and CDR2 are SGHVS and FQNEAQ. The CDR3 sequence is CASSTPRTSGRGEQFF. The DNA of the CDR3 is TGTGCCAGCAGCACCCCACGGACTAGCGGGAGGGGTGAGCAGTTCTTC.

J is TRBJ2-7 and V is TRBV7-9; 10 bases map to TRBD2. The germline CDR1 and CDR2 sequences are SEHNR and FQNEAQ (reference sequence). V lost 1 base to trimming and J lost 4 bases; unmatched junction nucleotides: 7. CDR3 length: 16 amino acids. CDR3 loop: CASSLELAGIGYEQYF. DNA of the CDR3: TGTGCCAGCAGCTTAGAACTAGCGGGAATCGGGTACGAGCAGTACTTC.

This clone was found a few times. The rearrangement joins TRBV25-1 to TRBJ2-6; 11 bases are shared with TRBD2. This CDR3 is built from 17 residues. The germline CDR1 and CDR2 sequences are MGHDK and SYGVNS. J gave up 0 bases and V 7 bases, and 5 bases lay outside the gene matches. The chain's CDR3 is CASTGLAESSGANVLTF. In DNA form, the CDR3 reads TGTGCCAGCACGGGACTAGCGGAAAGCTCTGGGGCCAACGTCCTGACTTTC.

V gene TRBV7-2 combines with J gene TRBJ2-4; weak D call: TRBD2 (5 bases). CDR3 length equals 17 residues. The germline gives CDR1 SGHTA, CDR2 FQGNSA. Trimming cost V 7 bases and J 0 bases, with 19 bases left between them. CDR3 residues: CASTDRTLRRAKNIQYF. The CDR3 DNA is TGTGCCAGCACCGACCGGACTCTCCGGAGAGCCAAAAACATTCAGTACTTC. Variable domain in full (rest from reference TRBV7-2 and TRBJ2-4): GAGVSQSPSNKVTEKGKDVELRCDPISGHTALYWYRQSLGQGLEFLIYFQGNSAPDKSGLPSDRFSAERTGGSVSTLTIQRTQQEDSAVYLCASTDRTLRRAKNIQYFGAGTRLSVL.

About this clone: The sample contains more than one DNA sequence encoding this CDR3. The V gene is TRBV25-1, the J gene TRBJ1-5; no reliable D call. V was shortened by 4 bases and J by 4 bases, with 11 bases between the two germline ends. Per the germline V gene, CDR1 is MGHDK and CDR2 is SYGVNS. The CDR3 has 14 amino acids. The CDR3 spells CASSGRGLNQPQHF. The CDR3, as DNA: TGTGCCAGCAGTGGTCGGGGTCTGAATCAGCCCCAGCATTTT.